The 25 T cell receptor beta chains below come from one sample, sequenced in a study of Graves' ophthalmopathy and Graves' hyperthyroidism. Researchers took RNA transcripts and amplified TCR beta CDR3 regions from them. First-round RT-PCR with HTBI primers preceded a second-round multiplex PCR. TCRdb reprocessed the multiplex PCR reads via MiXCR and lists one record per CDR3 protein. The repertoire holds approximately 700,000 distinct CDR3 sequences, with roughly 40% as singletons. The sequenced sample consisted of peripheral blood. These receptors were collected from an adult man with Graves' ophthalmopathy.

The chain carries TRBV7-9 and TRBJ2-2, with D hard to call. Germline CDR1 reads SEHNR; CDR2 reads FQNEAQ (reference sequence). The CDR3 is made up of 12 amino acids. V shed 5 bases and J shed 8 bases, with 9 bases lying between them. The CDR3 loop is CASSIVAGELFF. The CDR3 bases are TGTGCCAGCAGCATAGTGGCAGGGGAGCTGTTTTTT.

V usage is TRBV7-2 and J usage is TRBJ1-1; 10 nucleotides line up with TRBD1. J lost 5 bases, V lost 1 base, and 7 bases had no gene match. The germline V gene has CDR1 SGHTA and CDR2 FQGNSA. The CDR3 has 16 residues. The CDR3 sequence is CASSLGGDRGRTEAFF. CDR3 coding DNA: TGTGCCAGCAGCTTAGGGGGAGACAGGGGGCGGACTGAAGCTTTCTTT.

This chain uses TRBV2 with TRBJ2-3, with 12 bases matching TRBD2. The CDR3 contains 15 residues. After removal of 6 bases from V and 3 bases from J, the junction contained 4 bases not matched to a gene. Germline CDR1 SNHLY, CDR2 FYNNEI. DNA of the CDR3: TGTGCCAGCAGCCAGACTAGCGGGAGTACAGATACGCAGTATTTT. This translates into CASSQTSGSTDTQYF.

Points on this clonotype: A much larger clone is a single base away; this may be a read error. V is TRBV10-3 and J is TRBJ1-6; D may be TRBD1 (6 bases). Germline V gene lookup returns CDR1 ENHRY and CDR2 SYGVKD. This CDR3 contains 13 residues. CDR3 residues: CASSTRDTPPLHF. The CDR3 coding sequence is TGTGCCAGCAGTACGCGGGACACACCACCCCTCCACTTT.

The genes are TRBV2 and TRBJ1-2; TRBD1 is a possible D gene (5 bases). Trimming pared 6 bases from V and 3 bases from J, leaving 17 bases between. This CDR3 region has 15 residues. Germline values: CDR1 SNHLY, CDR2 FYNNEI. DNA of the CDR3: TGTGCCAGCAGCCTTGGGGCCCTTAGGGACTATGGCTACACCTTC. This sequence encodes CASSLGALRDYGYTF.

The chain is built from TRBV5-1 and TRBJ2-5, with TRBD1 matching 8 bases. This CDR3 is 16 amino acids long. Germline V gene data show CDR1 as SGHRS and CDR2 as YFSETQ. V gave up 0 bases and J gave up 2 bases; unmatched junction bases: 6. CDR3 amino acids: CASSLVGRGRQETQYF. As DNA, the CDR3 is TGCGCCAGCAGCTTGGTCGGCAGGGGGCGACAAGAGACCCAGTACTTC.

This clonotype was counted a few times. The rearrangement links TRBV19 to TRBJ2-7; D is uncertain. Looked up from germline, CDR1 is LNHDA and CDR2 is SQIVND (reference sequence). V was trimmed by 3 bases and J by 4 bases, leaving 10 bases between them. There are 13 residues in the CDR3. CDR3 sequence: CASSIKGPYEQYF. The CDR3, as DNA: TGTGCCAGTAGTATTAAAGGCCCTTACGAGCAGTACTTC.

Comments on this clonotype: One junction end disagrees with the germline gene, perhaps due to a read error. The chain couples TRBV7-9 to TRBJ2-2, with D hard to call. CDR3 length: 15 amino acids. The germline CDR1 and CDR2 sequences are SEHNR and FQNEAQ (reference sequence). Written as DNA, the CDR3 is TGCGCCAGCAGCCAAGACTTTCGGAACACCGGGGAGCTGTTTTTT. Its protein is CASSQDFRNTGELFF.

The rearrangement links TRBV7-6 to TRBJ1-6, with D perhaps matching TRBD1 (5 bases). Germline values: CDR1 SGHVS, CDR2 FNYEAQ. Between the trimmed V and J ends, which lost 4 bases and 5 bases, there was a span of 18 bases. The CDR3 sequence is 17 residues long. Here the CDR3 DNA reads TGTGCCAGCAGCTCCCAGACAGTTCTTGATGATAATTCACCCCTCCACTTT. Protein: CASSSQTVLDDNSPLHF. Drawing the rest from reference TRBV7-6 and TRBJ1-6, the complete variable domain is GAGVSQSPRYKVTKRGQDVALRCDPISGHVSLYWYRQALGQGPEFLTYFNYEAQQDKSGLPNDRFSAERPEGSISTLTIQRTEQRDSAMYRCASSSQTVLDDNSPLHFGNGTRLTVT.

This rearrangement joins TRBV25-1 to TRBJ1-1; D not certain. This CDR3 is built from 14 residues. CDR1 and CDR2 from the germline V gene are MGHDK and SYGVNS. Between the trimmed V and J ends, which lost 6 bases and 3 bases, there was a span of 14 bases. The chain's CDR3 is CASSFRGWDTEAFF. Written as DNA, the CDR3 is TGTGCCAGCAGCTTCCGGGGTTGGGACACTGAAGCTTTCTTT.

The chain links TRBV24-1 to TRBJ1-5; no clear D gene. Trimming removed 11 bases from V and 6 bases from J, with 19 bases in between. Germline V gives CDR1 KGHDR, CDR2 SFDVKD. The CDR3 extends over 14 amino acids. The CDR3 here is CASSPDSGSQPQHF. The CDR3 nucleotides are TGTGCCAGCTCACCGGATTCGGGGAGTCAGCCCCAGCATTTT.

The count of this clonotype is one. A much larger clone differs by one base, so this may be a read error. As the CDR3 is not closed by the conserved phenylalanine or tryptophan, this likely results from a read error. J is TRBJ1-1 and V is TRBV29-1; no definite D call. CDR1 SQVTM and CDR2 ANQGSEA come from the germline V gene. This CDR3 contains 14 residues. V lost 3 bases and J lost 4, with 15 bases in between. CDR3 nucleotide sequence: TGCAGCGTTGATCCAGTTTTCAGTGGCACTGAAGCTTTCTCT. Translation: CSVDPVFSGTEAFS.

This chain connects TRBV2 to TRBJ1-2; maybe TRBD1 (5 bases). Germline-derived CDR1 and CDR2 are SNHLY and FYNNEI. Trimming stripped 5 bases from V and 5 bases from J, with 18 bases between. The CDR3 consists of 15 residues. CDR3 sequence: CASSPRGRTRYGYTF. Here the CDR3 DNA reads TGTGCCAGCAGTCCGAGGGGTCGGACTCGGTATGGCTACACCTTC.

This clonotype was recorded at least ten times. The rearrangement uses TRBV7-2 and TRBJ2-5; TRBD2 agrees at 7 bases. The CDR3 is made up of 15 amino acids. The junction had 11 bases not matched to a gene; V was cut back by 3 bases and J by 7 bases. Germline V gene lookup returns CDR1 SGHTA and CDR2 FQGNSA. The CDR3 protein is CASSFRHEGGGTQYF. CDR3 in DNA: TGTGCCAGCAGCTTTCGACATGAGGGCGGGGGGACCCAGTACTTC.

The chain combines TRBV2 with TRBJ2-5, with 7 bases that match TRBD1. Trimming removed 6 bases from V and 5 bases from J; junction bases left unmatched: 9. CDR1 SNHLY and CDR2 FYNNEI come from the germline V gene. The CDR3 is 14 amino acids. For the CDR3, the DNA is TGTGCCAGCAGGGGCCAGGGGGTAGTGGAGACCCAGTACTTC. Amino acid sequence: CASRGQGVVETQYF.

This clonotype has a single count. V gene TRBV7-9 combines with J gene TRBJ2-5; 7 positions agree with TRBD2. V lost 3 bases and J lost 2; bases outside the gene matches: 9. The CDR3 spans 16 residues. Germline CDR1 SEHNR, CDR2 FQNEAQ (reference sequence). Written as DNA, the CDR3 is TGTGCCAGCAGCTTCACACAGCCAGCGGGGCAAGAGACCCAGTACTTC. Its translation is CASSFTQPAGQETQYF.

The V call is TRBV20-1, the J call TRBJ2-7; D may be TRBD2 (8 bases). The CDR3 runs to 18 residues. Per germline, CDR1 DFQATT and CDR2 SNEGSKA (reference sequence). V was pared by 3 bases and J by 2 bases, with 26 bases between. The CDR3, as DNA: TGCAGTGCTAGTCTTAACAGGGGAGGGCTAGCGGGTACCTACGAGCAGTACTTC. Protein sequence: CSASLNRGGLAGTYEQYF.

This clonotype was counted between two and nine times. The CDR3 nucleotides are TGTGCCAGCAGTCGACCCGACAGGAAGACTGAAGCTTTCTTT. The encoded protein is CASSRPDRKTEAFF. This chain connects TRBV6-5 to TRBJ1-1; perhaps TRBD1 as D (6 bases). Per germline, CDR1 MNHEY and CDR2 SVGAGI. This CDR3 spans 14 amino acids. V was cut by 5 bases and J by 5 bases, with 15 bases left in between.

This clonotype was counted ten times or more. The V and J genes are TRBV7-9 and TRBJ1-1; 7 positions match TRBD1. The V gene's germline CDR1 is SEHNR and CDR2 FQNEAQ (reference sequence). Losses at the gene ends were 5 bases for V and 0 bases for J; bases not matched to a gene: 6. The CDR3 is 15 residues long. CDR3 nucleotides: TGTGCCAGCAGCCCTGACAGGGCTATGAACACTGAAGCTTTCTTT. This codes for CASSPDRAMNTEAFF.

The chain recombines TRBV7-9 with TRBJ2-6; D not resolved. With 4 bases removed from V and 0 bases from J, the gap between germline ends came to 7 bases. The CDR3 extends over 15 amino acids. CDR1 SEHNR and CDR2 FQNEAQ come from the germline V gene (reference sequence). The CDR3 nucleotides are TGTGCCAGCAGCTCTACAGACTCTGGGGCCAACGTCCTGACTTTC. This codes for CASSSTDSGANVLTF.

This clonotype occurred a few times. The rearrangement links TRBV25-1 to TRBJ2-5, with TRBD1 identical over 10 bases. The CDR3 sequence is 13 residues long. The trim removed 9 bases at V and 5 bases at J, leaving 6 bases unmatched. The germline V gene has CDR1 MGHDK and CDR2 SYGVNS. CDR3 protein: CASGDRGKETQYF. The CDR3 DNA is TGTGCCAGTGGGGACAGGGGCAAGGAGACCCAGTACTTC.

This CDR3 reads CASSQGHRGETQYF. The CDR3 DNA follows: TGTGCCAGCAGCCAAGGTCATCGCGGAGAGACCCAGTACTTC. The chain links TRBV3-1 to TRBJ2-5; D unresolved. This CDR3 comprises 14 residues. V was clipped by 1 base and J by 4 bases, with 10 bases between them. Germline V CDR1 and CDR2: LGHDT, YNNKEL (reference sequence).

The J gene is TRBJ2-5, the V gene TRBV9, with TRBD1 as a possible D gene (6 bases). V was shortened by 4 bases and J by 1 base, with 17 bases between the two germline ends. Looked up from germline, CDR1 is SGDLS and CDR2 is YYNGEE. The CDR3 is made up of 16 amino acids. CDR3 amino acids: CASSSGQKGTQETQYF. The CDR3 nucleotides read TGTGCCAGCAGCTCCGGACAGAAGGGGACCCAAGAGACCCAGTACTTC.

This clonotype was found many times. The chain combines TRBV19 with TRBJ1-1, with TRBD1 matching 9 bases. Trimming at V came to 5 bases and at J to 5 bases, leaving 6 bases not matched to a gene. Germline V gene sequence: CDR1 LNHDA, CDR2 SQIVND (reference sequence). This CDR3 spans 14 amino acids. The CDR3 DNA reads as TGTGCCAGTAGTGAGACAGGGGGGTGGACTGAAGCTTTCTTT. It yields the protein CASSETGGWTEAFF.

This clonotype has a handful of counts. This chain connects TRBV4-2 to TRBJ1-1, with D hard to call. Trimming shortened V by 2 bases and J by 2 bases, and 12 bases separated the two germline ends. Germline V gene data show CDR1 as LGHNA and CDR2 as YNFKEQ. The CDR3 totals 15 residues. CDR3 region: CASSQTRRPNTEAFF. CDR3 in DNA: TGTGCCAGCAGCCAAACTCGGCGGCCAAACACTGAAGCTTTCTTT.